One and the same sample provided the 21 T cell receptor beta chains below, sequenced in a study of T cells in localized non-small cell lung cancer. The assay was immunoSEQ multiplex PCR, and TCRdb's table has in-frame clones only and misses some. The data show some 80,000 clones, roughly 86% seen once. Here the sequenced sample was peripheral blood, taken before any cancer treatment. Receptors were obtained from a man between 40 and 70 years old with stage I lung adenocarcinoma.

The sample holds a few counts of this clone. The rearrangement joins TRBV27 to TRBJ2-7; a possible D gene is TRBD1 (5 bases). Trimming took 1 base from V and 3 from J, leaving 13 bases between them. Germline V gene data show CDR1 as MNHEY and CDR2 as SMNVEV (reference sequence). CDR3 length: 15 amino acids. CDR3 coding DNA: TGTGCCAGCAGTTTATTACCTGGAAGGGGCTACGAGCAGTACTTC. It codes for CASSLLPGRGYEQYF.

This CDR3 reads CASSMTGARSYGYTF. DNA for the CDR3: TGTGCCAGTAGTATGACAGGGGCGAGGAGCTATGGCTACACCTTC. V and J are TRBV19 and TRBJ1-2; 8 bases fit TRBD1. The V and J ends lost 3 bases and 4 bases, in that order; junction bases with no gene match: 7. Germline V CDR1 and CDR2: LNHDA, SQIVND (reference sequence). The CDR3 is made up of 15 amino acids.

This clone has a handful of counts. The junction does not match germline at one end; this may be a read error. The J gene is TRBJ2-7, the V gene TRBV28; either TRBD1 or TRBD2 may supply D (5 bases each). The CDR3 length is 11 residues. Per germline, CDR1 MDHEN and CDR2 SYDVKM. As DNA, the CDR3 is TGTGCCAGCAGGAGGGGCTCGACCTGGGACTTC. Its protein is CASRRGSTWDF.

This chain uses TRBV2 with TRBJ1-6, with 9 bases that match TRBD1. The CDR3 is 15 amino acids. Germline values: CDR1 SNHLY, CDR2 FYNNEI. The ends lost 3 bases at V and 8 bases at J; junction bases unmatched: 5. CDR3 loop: CASSDPGQGHSPLHF. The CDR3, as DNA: TGTGCCAGCAGTGACCCAGGACAGGGGCATTCACCCCTCCACTTT.

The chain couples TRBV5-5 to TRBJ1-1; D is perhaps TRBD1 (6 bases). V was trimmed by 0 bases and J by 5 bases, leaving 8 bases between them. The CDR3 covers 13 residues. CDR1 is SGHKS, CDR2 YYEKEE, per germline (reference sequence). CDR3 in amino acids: CASSLEGQTEAFF. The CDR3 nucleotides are TGTGCCAGCAGCTTGGAGGGACAAACTGAAGCTTTCTTT. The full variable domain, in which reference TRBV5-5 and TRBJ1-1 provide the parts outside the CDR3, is DAGVTQSPTHLIKTRGQQVTLRCSPISGHKSVSWYQQVLGQGPQFIFQYYEKEERGRGNFPDRFSARQFPNYSSELNVNALLLGDSALYLCASSLEGQTEAFFGQGTRLTVV.

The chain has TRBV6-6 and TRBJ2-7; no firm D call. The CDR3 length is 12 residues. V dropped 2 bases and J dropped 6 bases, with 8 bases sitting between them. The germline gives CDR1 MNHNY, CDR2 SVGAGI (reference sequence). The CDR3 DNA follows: TGTGCCAGCAGTTACAATGGGGTCGAGCAGTACTTC. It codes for CASSYNGVEQYF.

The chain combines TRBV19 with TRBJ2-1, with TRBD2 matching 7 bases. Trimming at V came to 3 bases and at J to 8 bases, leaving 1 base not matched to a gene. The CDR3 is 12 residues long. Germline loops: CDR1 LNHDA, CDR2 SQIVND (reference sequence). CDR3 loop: CASSMGGDEQFF. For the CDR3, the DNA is TGTGCCAGTAGTATGGGAGGGGATGAGCAGTTCTTC.

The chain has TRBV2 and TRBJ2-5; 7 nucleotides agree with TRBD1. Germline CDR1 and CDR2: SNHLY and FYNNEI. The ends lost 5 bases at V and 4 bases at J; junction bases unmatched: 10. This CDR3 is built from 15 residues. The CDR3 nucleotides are TGTGCCAGCAGTTATCCGGGACAGCAACGAGAGACCCAGTACTTC. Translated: CASSYPGQQRETQYF.

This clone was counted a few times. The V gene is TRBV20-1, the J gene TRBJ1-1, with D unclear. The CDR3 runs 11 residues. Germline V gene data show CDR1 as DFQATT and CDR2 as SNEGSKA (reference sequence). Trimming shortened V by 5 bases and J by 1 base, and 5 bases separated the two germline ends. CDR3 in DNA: TGCAGTGCTGGCACGAACACTGAAGCTTTCTTT. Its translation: CSAGTNTEAFF.

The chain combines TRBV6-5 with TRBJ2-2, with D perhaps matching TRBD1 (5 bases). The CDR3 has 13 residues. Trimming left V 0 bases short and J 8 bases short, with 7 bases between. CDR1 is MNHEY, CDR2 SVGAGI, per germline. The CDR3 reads CASSYSAGGELFF. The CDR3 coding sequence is TGTGCCAGCAGTTACTCGGCAGGGGGGGAGCTGTTTTTT.

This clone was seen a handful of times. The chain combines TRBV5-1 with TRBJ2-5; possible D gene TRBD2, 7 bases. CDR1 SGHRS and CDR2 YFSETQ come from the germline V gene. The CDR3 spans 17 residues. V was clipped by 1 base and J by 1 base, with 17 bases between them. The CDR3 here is CASSLFGGGTTQETQYF. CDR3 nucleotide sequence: TGCGCCAGCAGCTTGTTTGGAGGGGGGACTACCCAAGAGACCCAGTACTTC.

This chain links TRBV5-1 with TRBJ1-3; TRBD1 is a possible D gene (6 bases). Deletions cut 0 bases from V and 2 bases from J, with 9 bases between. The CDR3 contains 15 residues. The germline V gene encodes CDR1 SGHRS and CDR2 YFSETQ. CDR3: CASSLDRAAGNTIYF. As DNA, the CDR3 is TGCGCCAGCAGCTTGGACAGGGCGGCTGGAAACACCATATATTTT.

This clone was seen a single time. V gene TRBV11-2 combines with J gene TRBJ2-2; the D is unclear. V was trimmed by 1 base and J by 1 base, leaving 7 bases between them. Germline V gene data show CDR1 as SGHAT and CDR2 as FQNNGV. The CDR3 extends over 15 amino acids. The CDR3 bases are TGTGCCAGCAGCTTAGTAGCAGGGAACACCGGGGAGCTGTTTTTT. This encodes CASSLVAGNTGELFF.

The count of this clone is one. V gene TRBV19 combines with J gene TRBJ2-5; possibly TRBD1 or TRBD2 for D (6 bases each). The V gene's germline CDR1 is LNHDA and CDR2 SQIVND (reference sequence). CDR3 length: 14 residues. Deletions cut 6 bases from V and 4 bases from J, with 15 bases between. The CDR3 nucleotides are TGTGCCAGTAGGACTAGTGGGGGGCGAGAGACCCAGTACTTC. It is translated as CASRTSGGRETQYF.

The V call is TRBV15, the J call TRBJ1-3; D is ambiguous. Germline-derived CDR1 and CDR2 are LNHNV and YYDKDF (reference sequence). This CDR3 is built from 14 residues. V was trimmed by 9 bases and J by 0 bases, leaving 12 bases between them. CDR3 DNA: TGTGCCACAGGGCGCGGGGTCTCTGGAAACACCATATATTTT. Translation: CATGRGVSGNTIYF.

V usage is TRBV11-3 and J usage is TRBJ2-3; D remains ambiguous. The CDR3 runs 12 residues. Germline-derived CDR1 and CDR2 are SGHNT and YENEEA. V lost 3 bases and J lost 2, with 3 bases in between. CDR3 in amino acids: CASSFHTDTQYF. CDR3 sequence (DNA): TGTGCCAGCAGCTTCCACACAGATACGCAGTATTTT.

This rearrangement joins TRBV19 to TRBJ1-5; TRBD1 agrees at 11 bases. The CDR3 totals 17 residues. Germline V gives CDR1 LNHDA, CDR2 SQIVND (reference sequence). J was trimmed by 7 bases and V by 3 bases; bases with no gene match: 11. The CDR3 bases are TGTGCCAGTAGTATTTCTACCGGGACAGGGGGGAGCCAGCCCCAGCATTTT. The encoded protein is CASSISTGTGGSQPQHF.

The CDR3 here is CASSFPGVGYTEAFF. The CDR3 coding sequence is TGTGCCAGCAGTTTCCCAGGAGTAGGCTACACTGAAGCTTTCTTT. The chain employs TRBV28 and TRBJ1-1; no firm D call. Per germline, CDR1 MDHEN and CDR2 SYDVKM. This CDR3 comprises 15 residues. Trimming shortened V by 3 bases and J by 3 bases, and 14 bases separated the two germline ends. Complete variable domain (other parts from reference TRBV28 and TRBJ1-1): DVKVTQSSRYLVKRTGEKVFLECVQDMDHENMFWYRQDPGLGLRLIYFSYDVKMKEKGDIPEGYSVSREKKERFSLILESASTNQTSMYLCASSFPGVGYTEAFFGQGTRLTVV.

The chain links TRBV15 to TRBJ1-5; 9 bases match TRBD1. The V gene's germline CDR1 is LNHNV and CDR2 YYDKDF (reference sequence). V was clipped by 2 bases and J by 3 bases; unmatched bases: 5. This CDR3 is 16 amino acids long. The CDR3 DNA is TGTGCCACCAGCAGACTGACAGGGGGTAACAATCAGCCCCAGCATTTT. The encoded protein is CATSRLTGGNNQPQHF. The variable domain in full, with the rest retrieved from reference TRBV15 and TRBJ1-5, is DAMVIQNPRYQVTQFGKPVTLSCSQTLNHNVMYWYQQKSSQAPKLLFHYYDKDFNNEADTPDNFQSRRPNTSFCFLDIRSPGLGDTAMYLCATSRLTGGNNQPQHFGDGTRLSIL.

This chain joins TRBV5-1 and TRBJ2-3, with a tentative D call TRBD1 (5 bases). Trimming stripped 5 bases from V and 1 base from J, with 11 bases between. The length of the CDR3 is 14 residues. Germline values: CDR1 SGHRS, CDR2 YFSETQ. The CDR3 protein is CASRGQSGTDTQYF. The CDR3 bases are TGCGCCAGCAGGGGGCAGTCTGGCACAGATACGCAGTATTTT. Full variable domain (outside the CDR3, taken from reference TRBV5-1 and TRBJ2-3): KAGVTQTPRYLIKTRGQQVTLSCSPISGHRSVSWYQQTPGQGLQFLFEYFSETQRNKGNFPGRFSGRQFSNSRSEMNVSTLELGDSALYLCASRGQSGTDTQYFGPGTRLTVL.

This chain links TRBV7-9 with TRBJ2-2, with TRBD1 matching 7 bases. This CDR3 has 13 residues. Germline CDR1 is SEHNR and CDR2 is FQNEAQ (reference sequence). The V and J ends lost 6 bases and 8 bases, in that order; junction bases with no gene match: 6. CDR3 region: CASSRTGVGELFF. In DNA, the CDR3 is TGTGCCAGCAGTCGCACAGGGGTGGGGGAGCTGTTTTTT.